In this sample, the clone carrying this TCR beta chain turned up many times. Its antigen is not identified. The time point denotes: newly diagnosed GD, antithyroid drugs for less than 3 months. With RNA extracted from PBMCs as input, the TCR library was made. The record originates from a study of regulatory T cells in long-lasting Graves disease. Study outcomes and limitations: Favored usage of TRBV28, TRBJ1-2 and TRBJ2-5 was recorded in persistent disease.

V lost 5 bases to trimming and J lost 8 bases, with 30 bases between them. CDR3 length: 19 residues. TCR beta libraries were built with iRepertoire HTBI primers and Arm-PCR of CDR3 regions. One entry per CDR3 protein results from TCRdb running MiXCR on the multiplex PCR reads. Of 600,000 to 650,000 distinct CDR3 sequences listed, 15% to 20% are singletons. In addition, the sample was reused for a study of T cells in Graves' hyperthyroidism and ophthalmopathy.

The clonotype comes from a woman aged 25 to 39 with Graves disease. The V call is TRBV12-3 or TRBV12-4, the J call TRBJ1-4; D not resolved. Sequencing used peripheral blood mononuclear cells (PBMCs), obtained at new diagnosis, from a patient treated with antithyroid drugs. The CDR3, as DNA: TGTGCCAGCAGTCCGTCCAACGTCCCGTATATCCTGCCGGAGGAAAAACTGTTTTTT. Protein product: CASSPSNVPYILPEEKLFF.